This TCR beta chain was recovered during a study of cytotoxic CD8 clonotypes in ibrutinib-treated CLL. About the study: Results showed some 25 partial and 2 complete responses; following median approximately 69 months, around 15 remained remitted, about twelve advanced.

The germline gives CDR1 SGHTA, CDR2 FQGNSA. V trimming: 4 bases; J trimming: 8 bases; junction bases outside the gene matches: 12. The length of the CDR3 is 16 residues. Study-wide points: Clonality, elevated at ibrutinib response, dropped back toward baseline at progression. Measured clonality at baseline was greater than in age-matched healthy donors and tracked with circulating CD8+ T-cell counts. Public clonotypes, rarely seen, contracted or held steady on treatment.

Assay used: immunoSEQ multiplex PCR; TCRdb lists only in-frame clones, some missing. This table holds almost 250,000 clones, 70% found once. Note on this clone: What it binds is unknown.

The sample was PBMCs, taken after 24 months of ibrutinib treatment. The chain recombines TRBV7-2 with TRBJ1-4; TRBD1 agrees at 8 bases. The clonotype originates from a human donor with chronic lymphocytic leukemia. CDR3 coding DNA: TGTGCCAGCAGCTCCCAAGACAGGGGAAGGGAGGAAAAACTGTTTTTT. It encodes CASSSQDRGREEKLFF. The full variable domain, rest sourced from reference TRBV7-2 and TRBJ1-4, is GAGVSQSPSNKVTEKGKDVELRCDPISGHTALYWYRQSLGQGLEFLIYFQGNSAPDKSGLPSDRFSAERTGGSVSTLTIQRTQQEDSAVYLCASSSQDRGREEKLFFGSGTQLSVL.